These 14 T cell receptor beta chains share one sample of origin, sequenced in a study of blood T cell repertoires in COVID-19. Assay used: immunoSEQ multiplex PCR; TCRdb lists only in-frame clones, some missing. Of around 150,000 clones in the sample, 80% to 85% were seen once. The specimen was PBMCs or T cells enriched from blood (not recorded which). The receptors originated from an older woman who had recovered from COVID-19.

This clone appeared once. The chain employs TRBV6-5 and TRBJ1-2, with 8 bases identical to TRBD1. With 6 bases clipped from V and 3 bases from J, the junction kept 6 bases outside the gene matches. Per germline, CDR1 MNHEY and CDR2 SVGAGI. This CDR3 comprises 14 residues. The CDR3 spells CASRYDRGDYGYTF. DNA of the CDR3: TGTGCCAGCAGATACGACAGGGGTGACTATGGCTACACCTTC.

The CDR3 DNA reads TGTGCCTGGAGTAAGGGGAGGTCTGGCTACACCTTC. Translated, it gives CAWSKGRSGYTF. The V and J genes are TRBV30 and TRBJ1-2; possible D gene TRBD1, 5 bases. The germline CDR1 and CDR2 sequences are GTSNPN and SVGIG (reference sequence). The V end was cut by 2 bases, the J end by 7 bases, with 11 bases between. The CDR3 covers 12 residues.

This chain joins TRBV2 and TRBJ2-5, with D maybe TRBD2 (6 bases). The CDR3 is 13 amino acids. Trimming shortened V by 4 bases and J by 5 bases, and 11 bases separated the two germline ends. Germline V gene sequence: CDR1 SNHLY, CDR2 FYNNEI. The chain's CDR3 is CASSGRGRETQYF. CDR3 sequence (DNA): TGTGCCAGCAGTGGGCGGGGACGCGAGACCCAGTACTTC.

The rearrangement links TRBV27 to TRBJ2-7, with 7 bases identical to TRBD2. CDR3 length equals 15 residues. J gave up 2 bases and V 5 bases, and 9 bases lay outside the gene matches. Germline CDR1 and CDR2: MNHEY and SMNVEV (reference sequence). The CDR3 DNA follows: TGTGCCAGCAGTCCCCATGGTGGGAGGGCCTACGAGCAGTACTTC. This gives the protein CASSPHGGRAYEQYF.

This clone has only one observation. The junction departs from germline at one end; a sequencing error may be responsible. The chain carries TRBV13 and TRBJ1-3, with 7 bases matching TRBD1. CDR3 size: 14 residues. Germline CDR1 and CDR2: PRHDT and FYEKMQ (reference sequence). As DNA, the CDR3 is TGTGCCAGCAGCCTAGGGACAGCTGGAAACACCATATATTTT. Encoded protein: CASSLGTAGNTIYF. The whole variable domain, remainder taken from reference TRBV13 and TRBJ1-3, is AAGVIQSPRHLIKEKRETATLKCYPIPRHDTVYWYQQGPGQDPQFLISFYEKMQSDKGSIPDRFSAQQFSDYHSELNMSSLELGDSALYFCASSLGTAGNTIYFGEGSWLTVV.

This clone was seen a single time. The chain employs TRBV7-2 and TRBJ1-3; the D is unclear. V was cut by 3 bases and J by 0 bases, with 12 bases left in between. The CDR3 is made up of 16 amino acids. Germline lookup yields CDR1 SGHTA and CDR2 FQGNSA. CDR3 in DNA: TGTGCCAGCAGCTTGTCGCCAGGCTACTCTGGAAACACCATATATTTT. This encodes CASSLSPGYSGNTIYF.

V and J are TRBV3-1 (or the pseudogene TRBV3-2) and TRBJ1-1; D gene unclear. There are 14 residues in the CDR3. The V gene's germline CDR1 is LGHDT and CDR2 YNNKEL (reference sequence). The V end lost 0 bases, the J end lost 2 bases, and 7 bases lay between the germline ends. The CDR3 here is CASSQESGNTEAFF. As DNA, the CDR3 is TGTGCCAGCAGCCAAGAGAGCGGTAACACTGAAGCTTTCTTT.

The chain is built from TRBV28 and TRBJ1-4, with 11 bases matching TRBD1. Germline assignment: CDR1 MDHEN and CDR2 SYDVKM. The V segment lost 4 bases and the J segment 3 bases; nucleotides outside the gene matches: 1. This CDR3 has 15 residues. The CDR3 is CASSSGQGANEKLFF. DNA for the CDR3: TGTGCCAGCAGTTCGGGACAGGGGGCTAATGAAAAACTGTTTTTT.

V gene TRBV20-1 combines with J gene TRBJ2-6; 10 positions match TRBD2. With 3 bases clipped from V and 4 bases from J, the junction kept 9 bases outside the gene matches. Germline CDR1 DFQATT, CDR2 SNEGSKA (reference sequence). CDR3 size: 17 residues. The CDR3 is CSASSSSGGVGANVLTF. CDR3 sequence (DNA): TGCAGTGCTAGTTCTTCTAGCGGGGGCGTAGGGGCCAACGTCCTGACTTTC.

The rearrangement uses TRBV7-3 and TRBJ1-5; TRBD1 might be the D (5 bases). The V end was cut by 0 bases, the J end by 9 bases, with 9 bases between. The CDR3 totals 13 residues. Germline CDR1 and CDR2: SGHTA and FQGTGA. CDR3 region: CASSLTQGSPQHF. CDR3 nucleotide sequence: TGTGCCAGCAGCTTAACGCAGGGTTCGCCCCAGCATTTT.

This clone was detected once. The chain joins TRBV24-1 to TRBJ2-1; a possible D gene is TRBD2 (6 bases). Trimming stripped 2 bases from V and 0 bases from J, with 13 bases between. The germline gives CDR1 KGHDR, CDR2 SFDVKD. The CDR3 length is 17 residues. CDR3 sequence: CATSDSFGGSSYNEQFF. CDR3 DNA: TGTGCCACCAGTGATTCCTTCGGGGGTAGCTCCTACAATGAGCAGTTCTTC.

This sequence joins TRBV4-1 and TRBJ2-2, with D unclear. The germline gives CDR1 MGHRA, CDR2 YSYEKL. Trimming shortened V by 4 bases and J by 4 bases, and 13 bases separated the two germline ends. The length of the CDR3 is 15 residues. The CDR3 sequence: CASSRLEVGTGELFF. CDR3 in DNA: TGCGCCAGCAGCCGTCTAGAGGTGGGCACCGGGGAGCTGTTTTTT.

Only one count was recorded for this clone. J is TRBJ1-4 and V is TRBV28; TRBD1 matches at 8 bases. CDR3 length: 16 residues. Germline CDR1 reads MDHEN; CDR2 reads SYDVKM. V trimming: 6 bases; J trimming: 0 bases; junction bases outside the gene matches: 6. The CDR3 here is CASSGRGLATNEKLFF. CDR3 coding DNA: TGTGCCAGCAGCGGCAGGGGGCTCGCAACTAATGAAAAACTGTTTTTT.

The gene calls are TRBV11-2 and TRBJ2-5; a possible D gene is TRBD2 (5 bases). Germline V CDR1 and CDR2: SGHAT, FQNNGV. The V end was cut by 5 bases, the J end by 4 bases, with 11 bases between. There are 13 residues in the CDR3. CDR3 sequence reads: CASSPDFLETQYF. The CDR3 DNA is TGTGCCAGCAGCCCGGACTTCCTAGAGACCCAGTACTTC. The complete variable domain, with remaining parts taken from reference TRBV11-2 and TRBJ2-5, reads EAGVAQSPRYKIIEKRQSVAFWCNPISGHATLYWYQQILGQGPKLLIQFQNNGVVDDSQLPKDRFSAERLKGVDSTLKIQPAKLEDSAVYLCASSPDFLETQYFGPGTRLLVL.